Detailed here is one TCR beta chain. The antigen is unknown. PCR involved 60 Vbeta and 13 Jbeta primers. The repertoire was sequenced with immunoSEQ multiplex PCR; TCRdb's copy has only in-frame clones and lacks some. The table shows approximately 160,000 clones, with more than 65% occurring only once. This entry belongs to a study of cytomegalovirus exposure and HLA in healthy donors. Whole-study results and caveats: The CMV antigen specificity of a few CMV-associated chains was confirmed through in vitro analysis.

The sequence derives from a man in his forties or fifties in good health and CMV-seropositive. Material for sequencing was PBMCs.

The CDR3 DNA is TGTGCCAGCAGCCTAGCGGGAGAAATGGATACGCAGTATTTT. Protein: CASSLAGEMDTQYF. The V gene is TRBV5-8, the J gene TRBJ2-3; 10 bases are a match to TRBD2. CDR3 size: 14 residues. Unmatched junction bases numbered 5, after V lost 4 bases and J lost 6 bases. The germline V gene encodes CDR1 SGHTS and CDR2 YDEGEE.